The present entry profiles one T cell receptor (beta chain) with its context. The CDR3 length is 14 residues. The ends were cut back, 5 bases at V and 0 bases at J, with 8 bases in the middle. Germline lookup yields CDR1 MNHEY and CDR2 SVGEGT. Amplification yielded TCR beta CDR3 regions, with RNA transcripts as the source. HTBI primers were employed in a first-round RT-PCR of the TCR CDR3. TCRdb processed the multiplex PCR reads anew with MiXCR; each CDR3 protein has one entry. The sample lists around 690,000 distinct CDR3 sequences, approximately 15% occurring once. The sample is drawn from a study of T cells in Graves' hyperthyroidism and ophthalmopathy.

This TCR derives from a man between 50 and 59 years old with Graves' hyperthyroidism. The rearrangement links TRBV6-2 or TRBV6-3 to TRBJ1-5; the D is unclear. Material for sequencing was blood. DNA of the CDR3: TGTGCCAGCAGTGTTCAGGTTAGCAATCAGCCCCAGCATTTT. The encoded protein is CASSVQVSNQPQHF.